The entry below describes one TCR beta chain. Its target is not known. The data derive from a study of radiotherapy plus CTLA-4 blockade in lung cancer. Sequenced by immunoSEQ multiplex PCR; TCRdb stores in-frame clones only, minus some. This sample has some 96,000 clones, with around nine tenths found just once. Germline V lookup: CDR1 LGHNT, CDR2 FRNRAP. The V end was cut by 4 bases, the J end by 4 bases, with 7 bases between. This CDR3 comprises 13 residues. Notes on the study in general: Subsequent to radiotherapy plus ipilimumab, tumor-derived TCR clones underwent expansion in blood.

The clonotype comes from a human donor with non-small cell lung cancer that progressed on radiotherapy plus ipilimumab. Sequenced material: peripheral blood, taken from a patient treated with radiotherapy plus ipilimumab. This chain links TRBV12-5 with TRBJ2-2, with D tentatively TRBD1 (6 bases). In DNA, the CDR3 is TGTGCTAGTGGTTCGGACAGCACCGGGGAGCTGTTTTTT. Translating gives CASGSDSTGELFF.